This TCR beta chain comes out of a study of cytomegalovirus exposure and HLA in healthy donors. Study conclusions and caveats: Later work found most CMV-associated TCR beta chains apparently HLA-restricted. In a later analysis, parvovirus B19, influenza, CMV and Epstein-Barr virus appeared linked to several top co-occurrence clusters.

Concerning this clone: Its antigen is still unknown.

V was cut by 0 bases and J by 11 bases, with 11 bases left in between. The germline V gene has CDR1 MNHEY and CDR2 SVGAGI. This CDR3 is 13 amino acids long. With 60 Vbeta and 13 Jbeta primers, the PCR was carried out. Libraries were prepared by immunoSEQ multiplex PCR; TCRdb keeps only in-frame clonotypes and omits some of them. The profile shows roughly 110,000 clones, around 85% of them singletons. Samples came from healthy bone marrow donors. These donors counted as nominally healthy when sampled, but unrecorded immune exposures were likely. Source material: PBMCs. This chain links TRBV6-5 with TRBJ2-1, with a weak D call TRBD2 (5 bases). This clonotype was sampled from a man aged 55 to 70 in good health and CMV-seronegative. The CDR3 bases are TGTGCCAGCAGTTACTCGAGGGAGTCGAAGCAGTTCTTC. This gives the protein CASSYSRESKQFF.